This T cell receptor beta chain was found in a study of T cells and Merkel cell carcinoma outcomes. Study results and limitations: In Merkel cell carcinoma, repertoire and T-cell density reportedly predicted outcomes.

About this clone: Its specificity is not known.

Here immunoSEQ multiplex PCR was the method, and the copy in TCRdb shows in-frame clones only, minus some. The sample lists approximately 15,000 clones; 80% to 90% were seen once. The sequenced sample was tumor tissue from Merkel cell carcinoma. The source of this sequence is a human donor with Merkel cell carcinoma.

This CDR3 reads CARSLSGSQPQHF. The CDR3 DNA is TGTGCCAGAAGCTTGAGTGGAAGTCAGCCCCAGCATTTT. J is TRBJ1-5 and V is TRBV5-3, with D hard to call. TRBV5-3 is sorted into the ORF group, with uncertain function. The CDR3 loop spans 13 amino acids. V lost 1 base and J 6 bases, leaving 8 bases between the germline ends.